The source of this T cell receptor (beta chain) is a study of memory CD4+ T cells and cytomegalovirus serostatus. The sort gate was single viable CD3+CD4+CD8-CD45RO+ cells for memory CD4+ T cells. Total CD4+ T cells were enriched by CD4 positive selection. Germline-derived CDR1 and CDR2 are SGHKS and YYEKEE (reference sequence). Trimming pared 4 bases from V and 3 bases from J, leaving 19 bases between. The CDR3 spans 16 residues. Assay: immunoSEQ multiplex PCR; the TCRdb copy retains only in-frame clones and omits some. The data contain 30,000 to 40,000 clones, approximately 72% of them singletons. The sequence came from an adult in good health and CMV-seronegative. Some clones in this sample may be carry-over from other donors' samples. Sequencing was done on a sample of memory CD4+ T cells from blood. The chain recombines TRBV5-5 with TRBJ1-1, with D perhaps matching TRBD1 (6 bases). CDR3 region: CASSPGAARVDTEAFF. The CDR3 DNA sequence: TGTGCCAGCAGCCCGGGGGCCGCCCGGGTGGACACTGAAGCTTTCTTT.